This T cell receptor beta chain was retrieved from a study of blood T cell repertoires in COVID-19. Trimming left V 0 bases short and J 0 bases short, with 10 bases between. Germline V gives CDR1 SGHTS, CDR2 YDEGEE. The CDR3 length is 15 residues. TCRdb's table, derived via immunoSEQ multiplex PCR, lists solely in-frame clones and lacks some. This sample carries 250,000 to 350,000 clones, 87% of them seen once, and the ten largest clones take roughly 2.2%. The chain has TRBV5-8 and TRBJ2-7, with D perhaps matching TRBD1 (7 bases). The clonotype originates from a woman between 50 and 59 years old who had recovered from COVID-19. Material: peripheral blood. Here the CDR3 reads CASSLGGDSSYEQYF. The CDR3 DNA is TGTGCCAGCAGCTTGGGCGGGGACAGCTCCTACGAGCAGTACTTC.